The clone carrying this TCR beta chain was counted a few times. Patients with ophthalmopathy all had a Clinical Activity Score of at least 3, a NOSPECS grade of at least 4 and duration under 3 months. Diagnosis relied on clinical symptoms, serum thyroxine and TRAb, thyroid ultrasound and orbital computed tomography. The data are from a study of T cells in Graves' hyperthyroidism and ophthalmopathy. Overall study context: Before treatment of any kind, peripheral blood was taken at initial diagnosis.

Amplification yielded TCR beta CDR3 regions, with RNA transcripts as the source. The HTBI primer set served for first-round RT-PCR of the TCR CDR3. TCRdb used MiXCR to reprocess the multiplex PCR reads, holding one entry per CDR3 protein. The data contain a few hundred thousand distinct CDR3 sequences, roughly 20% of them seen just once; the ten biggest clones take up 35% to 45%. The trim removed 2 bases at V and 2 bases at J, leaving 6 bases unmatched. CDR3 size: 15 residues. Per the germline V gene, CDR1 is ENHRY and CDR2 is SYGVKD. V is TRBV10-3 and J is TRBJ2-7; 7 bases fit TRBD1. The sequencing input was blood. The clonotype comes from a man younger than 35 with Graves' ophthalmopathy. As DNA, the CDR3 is TGTGCCATCAGTGAGACAGGGGCGAAAGCCTACGAGCAGTACTTC. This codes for CAISETGAKAYEQYF.